The clone carrying this T cell receptor (beta chain) was seen many times. Its antigen is undetermined. This sample stems from a study of regulatory T cells in long-lasting Graves disease. Findings and caveats of the study: Public clonotype sharing was higher in persistent than newly diagnosed patients.

Arm-PCR of CDR3 regions with iRepertoire HTBI primers generated TCR beta libraries. One entry per CDR3 protein, called by TCRdb with MiXCR from the multiplex PCR reads. In the table there are hundreds of thousands of distinct CDR3 sequences, about 14% of which are singletons. Noted time point: newly diagnosed GD, antithyroid drugs for less than 3 months. There was RNA extracted from PBMCs, and the TCR library was made from it. Patients were from an endocrinology department in Xi'an, China. Trimming took off 2 bases at V and 5 bases at J, with 9 bases between the two ends. The germline V gene encodes CDR1 MNHEY and CDR2 SVGEGT. CDR3 length equals 14 residues. This sample was shared with a second study, whose subject was T cells in Graves' hyperthyroidism and ophthalmopathy. That paper adds: Patients showing uncontrolled infection, other autoimmune disease, pregnancy or lactation were ineligible. Model predictions of ophthalmopathy came a median 6.5 months before onset.

The sample was peripheral blood mononuclear cells (PBMCs), taken at new diagnosis, from a patient treated with antithyroid drugs. The V gene is TRBV6-2 or TRBV6-3, the J gene TRBJ2-2; no clear D. The TCR originated in a young man with Graves disease. Written as DNA, the CDR3 is TGTGCCAGCAGTTACGGTCCAGGTACCGGGGAGCTGTTTTTT. As protein: CASSYGPGTGELFF.